These 5 T cell receptor beta chains share one sample of origin, sequenced in a study of shared clonotypes between healthy human individuals. Naive CD8 cells lacked CD45RO and underwent positive selection for CCR7, leaving out terminally differentiated effector memory CD45RA+ cells. The repertoire was sequenced with immunoSEQ multiplex PCR; TCRdb's copy has only in-frame clones and lacks some. The sample consists of about 2 million clones, over 85% of them appearing once. Sequenced: naive CD8+ T cells sorted from blood. All receptors derive from a man younger than 35 in good health.

Points on this clone: This CDR3 is also generated by other DNA sequences in the sample. The gene calls are TRBV9 and TRBJ2-7; a possible D gene is TRBD2 (7 bases). CDR1 and CDR2 from the germline V gene are SGDLS and YYNGEE. This CDR3 has 14 amino acids. Trimming removed 2 bases from V and 2 bases from J, with 11 bases in between. The CDR3 sequence: CASSVGGGTYEQYF. In DNA, the CDR3 is TGTGCCAGCAGCGTGGGCGGGGGCACCTACGAGCAGTACTTC.

This clone was seen once. The chain couples TRBV7-8 to TRBJ1-2, with TRBD1 matching over 9 bases. The CDR3 extends over 15 amino acids. The V gene end was trimmed by 3 bases and the J gene end by 4 bases; junction bases not matched to a gene: 6. Germline CDR1 is SGHVS and CDR2 is FQNEAQ. The CDR3 reads CASSFGQGSPYGYTF. Written as DNA, the CDR3 is TGTGCCAGCAGCTTCGGACAGGGGTCCCCCTATGGCTACACCTTC.

J is TRBJ2-7 and V is TRBV13; D remains ambiguous. Germline lookup yields CDR1 PRHDT and CDR2 FYEKMQ (reference sequence). The CDR3 spans 13 residues. V lost 5 bases, J lost 0 bases, and 8 bases lay in between. The CDR3 nucleotides read TGTGCCAGCAGCCACGGACCCTCCTACGAGCAGTACTTC. This encodes CASSHGPSYEQYF.

The CDR3 region is CASSDWDSALTYEQYF. In DNA, the CDR3 is TGTGCCAGCAGCGATTGGGACAGCGCATTAACCTACGAGCAGTACTTC. This chain links TRBV5-4 with TRBJ2-7; 7 positions agree with TRBD1. Trimming took 4 bases from V and 2 from J; bases not matched to a gene: 12. Germline V lookup: CDR1 SGHNT, CDR2 YYREEE (reference sequence). The CDR3 length is 16 residues.

V is TRBV27 and J is TRBJ2-5, with D possibly being TRBD1 or TRBD2 (5 bases each). The germline gives CDR1 MNHEY, CDR2 SMNVEV (reference sequence). V was cut by 5 bases and J by 5 bases, with 18 bases left in between. There are 15 residues in the CDR3. The CDR3 protein is CASSLMIGGTETQYF. The CDR3 bases are TGTGCCAGCAGTCTAATGATTGGGGGTACTGAGACCCAGTACTTC.